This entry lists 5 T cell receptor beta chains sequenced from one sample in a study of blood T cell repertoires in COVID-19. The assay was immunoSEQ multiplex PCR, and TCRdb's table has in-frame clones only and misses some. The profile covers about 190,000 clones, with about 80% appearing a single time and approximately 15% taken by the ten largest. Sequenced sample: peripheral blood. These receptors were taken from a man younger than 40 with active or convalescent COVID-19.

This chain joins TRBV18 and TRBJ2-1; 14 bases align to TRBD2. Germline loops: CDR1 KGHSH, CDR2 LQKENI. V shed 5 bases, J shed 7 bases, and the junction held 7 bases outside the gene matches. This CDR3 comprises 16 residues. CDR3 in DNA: TGTGCCAGCTCAGCGCCGGGACTAGCGGGGGTTAATGAGCAGTTCTTC. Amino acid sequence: CASSAPGLAGVNEQFF.

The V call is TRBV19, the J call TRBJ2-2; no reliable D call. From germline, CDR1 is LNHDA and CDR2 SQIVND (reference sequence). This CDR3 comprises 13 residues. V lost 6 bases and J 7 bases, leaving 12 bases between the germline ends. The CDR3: CASSLIIVGELFF. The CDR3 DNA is TGTGCCAGTAGCCTGATAATAGTCGGGGAGCTGTTTTTT.

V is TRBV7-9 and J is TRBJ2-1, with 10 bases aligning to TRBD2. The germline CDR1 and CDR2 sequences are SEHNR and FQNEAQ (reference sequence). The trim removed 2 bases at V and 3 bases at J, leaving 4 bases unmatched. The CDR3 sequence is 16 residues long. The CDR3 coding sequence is TGTGCCAGCAGCTTATCCCTAGCGGGAGTCTACAATGAGCAGTTCTTC. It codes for CASSLSLAGVYNEQFF.

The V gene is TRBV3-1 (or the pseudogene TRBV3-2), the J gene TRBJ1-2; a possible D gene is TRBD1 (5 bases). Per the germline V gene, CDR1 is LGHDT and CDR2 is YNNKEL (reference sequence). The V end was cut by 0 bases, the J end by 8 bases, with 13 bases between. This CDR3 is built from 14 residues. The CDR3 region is CASSQDRAGEGYTF. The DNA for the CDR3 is TGTGCCAGCAGCCAAGATCGGGCGGGGGAAGGCTACACCTTC.

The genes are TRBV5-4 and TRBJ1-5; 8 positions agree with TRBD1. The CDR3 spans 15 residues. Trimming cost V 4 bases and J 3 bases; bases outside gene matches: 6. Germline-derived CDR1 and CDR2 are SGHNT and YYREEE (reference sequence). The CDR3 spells CASSRGQEPNQPQHF. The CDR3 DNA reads TGTGCCAGCAGCAGGGGACAGGAGCCCAATCAGCCCCAGCATTTT.